A selection of T cell receptor beta chains follows, all from one sample in a study of cytomegalovirus exposure and HLA in healthy donors. Sequenced by immunoSEQ multiplex PCR; TCRdb stores in-frame clones only, minus some. Among roughly 100,000 clones listed, about 15% were seen once. Source material: PBMCs. The receptor set was obtained from a female donor in good health and CMV-seronegative. Both conserved end residues are part of each CDR3. A D gene is named only where the DNA matches it firmly. The listing skips clone size in some rows; elsewhere it reads once, few, many or a size class.

TRBJ1-3 12 . . TRBV19 CASSLTQNTIYF TGTGCAAGTAGTCTAACGCAAAACACCATATATTTT
TRBJ1-4 14 . TRBD1 TRBV4-3 CASSQNRGNEKLFF TGCGCCAGCAGCCAAAACAGGGGAAATGAAAAACTGTTTTTT
TRBJ2-7 15 . TRBD1 TRBV5-1 CASSYGQGILYEQYF TGCGCCAGCAGCTACGGACAGGGCATCCTCTACGAGCAGTACTTC
TRBJ2-5 14 . TRBD1 TRBV6-4 CASRGRTGRKTQYF TGTGCCAGCAGGGGGAGGACAGGGCGGAAGACCCAGTACTTC
TRBJ2-7 14 . . TRBV7-9 CASSPAQGLGEQYF TGTGCCAGCAGCCCAGCTCAGGGATTGGGCGAGCAGTACTTC
TRBJ2-1 13 . TRBD1 TRBV15 CATSREDRDEQFF TGTGCCACCAGCCGAGAAGACAGGGATGAGCAGTTCTTC
TRBJ2-3 13 few TRBD1 TRBV6-5 CASSKTGTDTQYF TGTGCCAGCAGTAAGACAGGGACCGATACGCAGTATTTT
TRBJ2-1 16 few TRBD2 TRBV13 CASSLSSSGGGNEQFF TGTGCCAGCAGCTTATCGTCTAGCGGGGGGGGCAATGAGCAGTTCTTC
TRBJ1-4 13 few . TRBV29-1 CSVVTPTNEKLFF TGCAGCGTTGTAACACCAACTAATGAAAAACTGTTTTTT
TRBJ1-1 12 . . TRBV19 CAADRGGTEAFF TGTGCCGCCGACCGGGGGGGCACTGAAGCTTTCTTT
TRBJ2-2 17 few TRBD1 TRBV5-1 CASGRQGGFADTGELFF TGCGCCAGCGGACGACAGGGTGGGTTTGCGGACACCGGGGAGCTGTTTTTT
TRBJ2-7 20 . TRBD2 TRBV10-3 CAISDTYGAASGRSGNEQYF TGTGCCATCAGTGACACCTATGGTGCGGCTAGCGGGAGGTCCGGTAACGAGCAGTACTTC
TRBJ1-5 16 few TRBD1 TRBV7-2 CASSGYRGLSNQPQHF TGTGCCAGCAGCGGATACAGGGGGCTAAGCAATCAGCCCCAGCATTTT
TRBJ1-1 15 . TRBD1 TRBV11-3 CASSSGQGGDTEAFF TGTGCCAGCAGCTCCGGACAGGGTGGGGACACTGAAGCTTTCTTT
TRBJ2-7 13 few . TRBV25-1 CASTLGRGGEQYF TGTGCCAGCACCCTGGGCCGAGGGGGCGAGCAGTACTTC
TRBJ2-1 13 . . TRBV4-3 CASSQEGLREQFF TGCGCCAGCAGCCAAGAAGGACTGCGCGAGCAGTTCTTC
TRBJ1-2 13 few TRBD1 TRBV2 CASNAGGSYGYTF TGTGCCAGCAATGCAGGGGGATCCTATGGCTACACCTTC
TRBJ2-3 16 . TRBD2 TRBV4-3 CASSQDGGGVTDTQYF TGCGCCAGCAGCCAAGACGGCGGGGGGGTCACAGATACGCAGTATTTT
TRBJ2-7 17 few . TRBV4-1 CASSQGTSPRYSYEQYF TGCGCCAGCAGCCAGGGGACTTCACCGAGATACTCCTACGAGCAGTACTTC
TRBJ1-4 13 . . TRBV5-1 CASSRDISEKLFF TGCGCCAGCAGCAGGGACATAAGCGAAAAACTGTTTTTT